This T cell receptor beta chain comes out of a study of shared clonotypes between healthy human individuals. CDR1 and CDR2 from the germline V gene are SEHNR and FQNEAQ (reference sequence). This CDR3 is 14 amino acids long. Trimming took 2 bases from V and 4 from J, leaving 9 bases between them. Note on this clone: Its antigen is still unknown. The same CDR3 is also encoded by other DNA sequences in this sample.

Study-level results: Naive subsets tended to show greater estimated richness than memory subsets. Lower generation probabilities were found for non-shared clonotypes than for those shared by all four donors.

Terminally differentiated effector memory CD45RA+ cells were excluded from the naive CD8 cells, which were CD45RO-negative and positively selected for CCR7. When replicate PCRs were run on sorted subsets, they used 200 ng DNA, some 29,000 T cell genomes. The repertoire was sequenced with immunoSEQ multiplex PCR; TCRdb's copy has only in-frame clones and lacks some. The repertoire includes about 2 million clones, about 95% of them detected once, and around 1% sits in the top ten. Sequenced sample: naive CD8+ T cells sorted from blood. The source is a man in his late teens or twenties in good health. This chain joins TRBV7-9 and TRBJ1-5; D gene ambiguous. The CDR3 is CASSLSVGNQPQHF. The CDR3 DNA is TGTGCCAGCAGCTTATCGGTGGGGAATCAGCCCCAGCATTTT.